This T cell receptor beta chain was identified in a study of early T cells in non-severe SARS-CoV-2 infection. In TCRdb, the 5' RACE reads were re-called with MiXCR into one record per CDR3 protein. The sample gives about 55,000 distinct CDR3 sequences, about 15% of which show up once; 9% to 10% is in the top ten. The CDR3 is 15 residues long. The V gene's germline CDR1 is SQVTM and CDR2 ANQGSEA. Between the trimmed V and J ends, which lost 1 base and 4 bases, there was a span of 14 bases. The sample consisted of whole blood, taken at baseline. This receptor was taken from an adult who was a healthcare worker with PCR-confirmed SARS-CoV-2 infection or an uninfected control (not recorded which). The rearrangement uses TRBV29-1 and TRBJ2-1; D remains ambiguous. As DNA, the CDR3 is TGCAGCGTTGAAGGTGCCTTACTGGGTTACAATGAGCAGTTCTTC. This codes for CSVEGALLGYNEQFF.